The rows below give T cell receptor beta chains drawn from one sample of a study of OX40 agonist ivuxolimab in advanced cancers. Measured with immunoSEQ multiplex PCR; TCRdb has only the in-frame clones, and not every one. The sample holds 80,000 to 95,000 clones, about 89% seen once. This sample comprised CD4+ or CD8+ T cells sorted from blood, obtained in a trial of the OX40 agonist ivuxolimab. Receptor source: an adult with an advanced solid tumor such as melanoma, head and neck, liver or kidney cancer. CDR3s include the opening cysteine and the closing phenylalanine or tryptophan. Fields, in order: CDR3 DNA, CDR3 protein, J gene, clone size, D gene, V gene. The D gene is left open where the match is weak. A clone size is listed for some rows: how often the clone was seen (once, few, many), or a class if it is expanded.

CDR3nt: TGTGCCAGCAGTATGGCCCCGAACACTGAAGCTTTCTTT
CDR3aa: CASSMAPNTEAFF
j_gene: TRBJ1-1
abundance: NA
d_gene: NA
v_gene: TRBV2

CDR3nt: TGCGCCAGCAGCTTGGCCTTTGCAGGGTCCCCGACCGGGGAGCTGTTTTTT
CDR3aa: CASSLAFAGSPTGELFF
j_gene: TRBJ2-2
abundance: once
d_gene: NA
v_gene: TRBV5-1

CDR3nt: TGCGCCAGCAGCTTAGACGGGAATAATGAAAAACTGTTTTTT
CDR3aa: CASSLDGNNEKLFF
j_gene: TRBJ1-4
abundance: NA
d_gene: NA
v_gene: TRBV5-1

CDR3nt: TGTGCCAGCAGCTTGGATGGGGGACCCTATAGCAATCAGCCCCAGCATTTT
CDR3aa: CASSLDGGPYSNQPQHF
j_gene: TRBJ1-5
abundance: NA
d_gene: NA
v_gene: TRBV5-4

CDR3nt: TGTGCCAGCAGTCTAGGAAATGAGCAGTTCTTC
CDR3aa: CASSLGNEQFF
j_gene: TRBJ2-1
abundance: once
d_gene: NA
v_gene: TRBV27

CDR3nt: TGTGCCAGCAGCCCCAATCATGGAGGCTACACCTTC
CDR3aa: CASSPNHGGYTF
j_gene: TRBJ1-2
abundance: NA
d_gene: NA
v_gene: TRBV2

CDR3nt: TGCGCCAGCAGATTACGGACTAGCGGGTCCTCCTACGAGCAGTACTTC
CDR3aa: CASRLRTSGSSYEQYF
j_gene: TRBJ2-7
abundance: NA
d_gene: TRBD2
v_gene: TRBV5-1

CDR3nt: TGTGCCAGCAGTTTATATCCGAAGGATGTCTACGAGCAGTACTTC
CDR3aa: CASSLYPKDVYEQYF
j_gene: TRBJ2-7
abundance: once
d_gene: NA
v_gene: TRBV27

CDR3nt: TGTGCCATCAGTGGAACGGCAGGGGCCTTGGAGTACACCTTC
CDR3aa: CAISGTAGALEYTF
j_gene: TRBJ1-2
abundance: once
d_gene: NA
v_gene: TRBV10-3

CDR3nt: TGTGCCAGCTCACCCGGACAGACTAATGAAAAACTGTTTTTT
CDR3aa: CASSPGQTNEKLFF
j_gene: TRBJ1-4
abundance: NA
d_gene: NA
v_gene: TRBV18

CDR3nt: TGTGCCAGCAGCCAAGACATCACTGAAGCTTTCTTT
CDR3aa: CASSQDITEAFF
j_gene: TRBJ1-1
abundance: NA
d_gene: NA
v_gene: TRBV4-2

CDR3nt: TGTGCCAGCAGCCTGGTGGGGAGAAGCAATCAGCCCCAGCATTTT
CDR3aa: CASSLVGRSNQPQHF
j_gene: TRBJ1-5
abundance: NA
d_gene: NA
v_gene: TRBV28

CDR3nt: TGTGCCAGCTCACCACCGGCAGAAGAGACCCAGTACTTC
CDR3aa: CASSPPAEETQYF
j_gene: TRBJ2-5
abundance: NA
d_gene: NA
v_gene: TRBV18

CDR3nt: TGTGCCAGCAGTGTAGCGACCCGGTCCTATGGCTACACCTTC
CDR3aa: CASSVATRSYGYTF
j_gene: TRBJ1-2
abundance: NA
d_gene: NA
v_gene: TRBV25-1

CDR3nt: TGTGCCAGCAGCCAAGATTGGGGGTCCGAGCAGTACTTC
CDR3aa: CASSQDWGSEQYF
j_gene: TRBJ2-7
abundance: NA
d_gene: NA
v_gene: TRBV14

CDR3nt: TGTGCCAGCGTGTCGCGGGGTGGGGCGAACACCGGGGAGCTGTTTTTT
CDR3aa: CASVSRGGANTGELFF
j_gene: TRBJ2-2
abundance: NA
d_gene: NA
v_gene: TRBV5-6